Listed below are T cell receptor beta chains from one sample, sequenced in a study of neurological immune-mediated disorders. TCRdb itself ran the 5' RACE reads through MiXCR, one entry per CDR3 protein. The profile covers roughly 46,000 distinct CDR3 sequences, with around 2% appearing a single time and 2% to 2.5% taken by the ten largest. The sample comprised PBMCs. The receptor set was obtained from a woman between 40 and 50 years old with multiple sclerosis. Each CDR3 is given with its conserved first and last residue. D genes are given only for firm matches. A row's size may be missing; if present it is once, few, many or a size class.

j_gene: TRBJ2-1; abundance: many; len: 14; d_gene: TRBD2; v_gene: TRBV20-1; CDR3nt: TGCAGTGCCATGCGGGGGTCCTCCTACAATGAGCAGTTCTTC; CDR3aa: CSAMRGSSYNEQFF
j_gene: TRBJ2-3; abundance: many; len: 14; d_gene: TRBD1; v_gene: TRBV24-1; CDR3nt: TGTGCCACCAGTCACAGGGGTCCCACAGATACGCAGTATTTT; CDR3aa: CATSHRGPTDTQYF
j_gene: TRBJ2-7; abundance: many; len: 13; d_gene: NA; v_gene: TRBV6-1; CDR3nt: TGTGCCAGCAGTTATATCCCCGGTTACGAGCAGTACTTC; CDR3aa: CASSYIPGYEQYF
j_gene: TRBJ2-7; abundance: many; len: 12; d_gene: TRBD1; v_gene: TRBV11-2; CDR3nt: TGTGCCAGCAGCAAGACAGGGAACGAGCAGTACTTC; CDR3aa: CASSKTGNEQYF
j_gene: TRBJ2-7; abundance: many; len: 14; d_gene: NA; v_gene: TRBV7-3; CDR3nt: TGTGCCAGCAGCCGAGGGGGGAATTCTTACGAGCAGTACTTC; CDR3aa: CASSRGGNSYEQYF
j_gene: TRBJ1-1; abundance: many; len: 13; d_gene: NA; v_gene: TRBV20-1; CDR3nt: TGCAGTGCTAGAAGGGAGGGGAACACTGAAGCTTTCTTT; CDR3aa: CSARREGNTEAFF
j_gene: TRBJ2-7; abundance: many; len: 13; d_gene: NA; v_gene: TRBV29-1; CDR3nt: TGCAGCGCCCGGACATCCAGCTCCTACGAGCAGTACTTC; CDR3aa: CSARTSSSYEQYF
j_gene: TRBJ2-3; abundance: many; len: 16; d_gene: TRBD2; v_gene: TRBV7-2; CDR3nt: TGTGCCAGCAGCTTAACCAGCGGGGGGAGCACAGATACGCAGTATTTT; CDR3aa: CASSLTSGGSTDTQYF
j_gene: TRBJ1-2; abundance: many; len: 17; d_gene: TRBD1; v_gene: TRBV4-1; CDR3nt: TGCGCCAGCAGCCAAGATGGGGCGGGACAGGGGACCTATGGCTACACCTTC; CDR3aa: CASSQDGAGQGTYGYTF
j_gene: TRBJ1-3; abundance: many; len: 20; d_gene: TRBD1; v_gene: TRBV5-1; CDR3nt: TGCGCCAGCAGCTTGGCGGGCCCTATTCTGCGCAGGGGGGCTGGAAACACCATATATTTT; CDR3aa: CASSLAGPILRRGAGNTIYF
j_gene: TRBJ2-1; abundance: many; len: 17; d_gene: TRBD2; v_gene: TRBV4-2; CDR3nt: TGTGCCAGCAGCCAAGGACCGTTAGCGGGGGGGTACAATGAGCAGTTCTTC; CDR3aa: CASSQGPLAGGYNEQFF
j_gene: TRBJ2-7; abundance: many; len: 14; d_gene: NA; v_gene: TRBV7-9; CDR3nt: TGTGCCAGCACCTCCCAGTACTTAAACTACGAGCAGTACTTC; CDR3aa: CASTSQYLNYEQYF
j_gene: TRBJ2-7; abundance: many; len: 16; d_gene: TRBD1; v_gene: TRBV20-1; CDR3nt: TGCAGTGCTAGAGACCCCGCTCGGACAGGGGTCCACGAGCAGTACTTC; CDR3aa: CSARDPARTGVHEQYF
j_gene: TRBJ1-1; abundance: many; len: 15; d_gene: NA; v_gene: TRBV9; CDR3nt: TGTGCCAGCAGCCCAATGGGGAATATGAACACTGAAGCTTTCTTT; CDR3aa: CASSPMGNMNTEAFF
j_gene: TRBJ2-3; abundance: many; len: 13; d_gene: NA; v_gene: TRBV29-1; CDR3nt: TGCAGCCATACAGGGGGGGCCACAGATACGCAGTATTTT; CDR3aa: CSHTGGATDTQYF
j_gene: TRBJ2-5; abundance: many; len: 15; d_gene: NA; v_gene: TRBV4-1; CDR3nt: TGCGCCAGCAGCCCCTCCTGGGGCCAGCAAGAGACCCAGTACTTC; CDR3aa: CASSPSWGQQETQYF
j_gene: TRBJ2-5; abundance: many; len: 14; d_gene: TRBD2; v_gene: TRBV11-2; CDR3nt: TGTGCCAGCAGCCCCCGGGGGGGCAGAGAGACCCAGTACTTC; CDR3aa: CASSPRGGRETQYF
j_gene: TRBJ2-1; abundance: many; len: 15; d_gene: NA; v_gene: TRBV20-1; CDR3nt: TGCAGTGCTAGAGATGGGACGGGGGGCCGAAGGGAGCAGTTCTTC; CDR3aa: CSARDGTGGRREQFF
j_gene: TRBJ1-2; abundance: many; len: 11; d_gene: NA; v_gene: TRBV12-3/TRBV12-4; CDR3nt: TGTGCCAGCAGTTTGATCTATGGCTACACCTTC; CDR3aa: CASSLIYGYTF
j_gene: TRBJ2-1; abundance: many; len: 14; d_gene: NA; v_gene: TRBV7-6; CDR3nt: TGTGCCAGCAGCACGAGGACGGCTGACAATGAGCAGTTCTTC; CDR3aa: CASSTRTADNEQFF
j_gene: TRBJ1-2; abundance: few; len: 17; d_gene: NA; v_gene: TRBV3-1; CDR3nt: TGTGCCAGCAGCCACGAATTGGGATTTTTACCTCCGGAGGGCTACACCTTC; CDR3aa: CASSHELGFLPPEGYTF
j_gene: TRBJ2-3; abundance: many; len: 14; d_gene: NA; v_gene: TRBV20-1; CDR3nt: TGCAGTGCTATTCGGGACCTGGCCCCAGATACGCAGTATTTT; CDR3aa: CSAIRDLAPDTQYF
j_gene: TRBJ1-2; abundance: many; len: 15; d_gene: NA; v_gene: TRBV5-1; CDR3nt: TGCGCCAGCAGCTTGGTGGACAGACCCCCATATGGCTACACCTTC; CDR3aa: CASSLVDRPPYGYTF
j_gene: TRBJ2-1; abundance: NA; len: 15; d_gene: TRBD2; v_gene: TRBV20-1; CDR3nt: TGCAGTGCTAGAGTTGTAGCGGGGGGTTACAATGAGCAGTTCTTC; CDR3aa: CSARVVAGGYNEQFF
j_gene: TRBJ2-7; abundance: many; len: 15; d_gene: NA; v_gene: TRBV10-2; CDR3nt: TGCGCCAGCAGTGACGAACCCGGGACAACCTACGAGCAGTACTTC; CDR3aa: CASSDEPGTTYEQYF
j_gene: TRBJ2-3; abundance: many; len: 16; d_gene: NA; v_gene: TRBV20-1; CDR3nt: TGCAGTGCTAGAGATTCTTCAGCGCTTAGCACAGATACGCAGTATTTT; CDR3aa: CSARDSSALSTDTQYF
j_gene: TRBJ1-1; abundance: many; len: 14; d_gene: NA; v_gene: TRBV20-1; CDR3nt: TGCAGTGCTAGGTCCGAGACAGTGAACACTGAAGCTTTCTTT; CDR3aa: CSARSETVNTEAFF
j_gene: TRBJ2-1; abundance: many; len: 14; d_gene: NA; v_gene: TRBV7-8; CDR3nt: TGTGCCAGCAGCTTAGGCGGACGAGGCAATGAGCAGTTCTTC; CDR3aa: CASSLGGRGNEQFF
j_gene: TRBJ1-1; abundance: many; len: 12; d_gene: NA; v_gene: TRBV2; CDR3nt: TGTGCCAGCGGTACAGGTTGGACTGAAGCTTTCTTT; CDR3aa: CASGTGWTEAFF
j_gene: TRBJ2-7; abundance: few; len: 12; d_gene: TRBD1; v_gene: TRBV20-1; CDR3nt: TGCAGTGCTGGGACAGGCCAGGGCGAGCAGTACTTC; CDR3aa: CSAGTGQGEQYF
j_gene: TRBJ1-6; abundance: many; len: 15; d_gene: NA; v_gene: TRBV20-1; CDR3nt: TGCAGTGCCTCGGTGGCAGGGTGGGATAATTCACCCCTCCACTTT; CDR3aa: CSASVAGWDNSPLHF
j_gene: TRBJ2-6; abundance: many; len: 15; d_gene: NA; v_gene: TRBV6-5; CDR3nt: TGTGCCAGCAGTTACGCCCGCTCTGGGGCCAACGTCCTGACTTTC; CDR3aa: CASSYARSGANVLTF
j_gene: TRBJ1-1; abundance: many; len: 18; d_gene: NA; v_gene: TRBV4-1; CDR3nt: TGCGCCAGCAGCCAAGGGATTTCTTTGGGGCCGTGGGAGAACGAAGCTTTCTTT; CDR3aa: CASSQGISLGPWENEAFF
j_gene: TRBJ2-7; abundance: many; len: 14; d_gene: NA; v_gene: TRBV5-1; CDR3nt: TGCGCCAGCAGCACCTCCTCAGGGGAAGACGAGCAGTACTTC; CDR3aa: CASSTSSGEDEQYF
j_gene: TRBJ2-3; abundance: NA; len: 16; d_gene: NA; v_gene: TRBV2; CDR3nt: TGTGCCAGCAGTGTGGGCGCTAGCGCGGGCACAGATACGCAGTATTTT; CDR3aa: CASSVGASAGTDTQYF
j_gene: TRBJ1-2; abundance: many; len: 18; d_gene: NA; v_gene: TRBV7-8; CDR3nt: TGTGCCAGCAGCTTAGCGCGGGTGGGGATTAAAGCTAACTATGGCTACACCTTC; CDR3aa: CASSLARVGIKANYGYTF
j_gene: TRBJ1-2; abundance: many; len: 15; d_gene: TRBD1; v_gene: TRBV12-3/TRBV12-4; CDR3nt: TGTGCCAGCAGTTCATTAGACAGGGTTTGGTTCGGCTACACCTTC; CDR3aa: CASSSLDRVWFGYTF
j_gene: TRBJ1-5; abundance: many; len: 15; d_gene: NA; v_gene: TRBV5-1; CDR3nt: TGCGCCAGCAGCTTGGGGGGGGCGTACAATCAGCCCCAGCATTTT; CDR3aa: CASSLGGAYNQPQHF
j_gene: TRBJ2-1; abundance: many; len: 18; d_gene: TRBD2; v_gene: TRBV20-1; CDR3nt: TGCAGTGCTAGAGATCAGTGGGGCGGGGGGCCTTTTCACAATGAGCAGTTCTTC; CDR3aa: CSARDQWGGGPFHNEQFF
j_gene: TRBJ2-1; abundance: many; len: 15; d_gene: NA; v_gene: TRBV11-2; CDR3nt: TGTGCCAGCAGCTTGGTAGGGGGGCGCCTCGGTGAGCAGTTCTTC; CDR3aa: CASSLVGGRLGEQFF
j_gene: TRBJ1-2; abundance: many; len: 15; d_gene: TRBD1; v_gene: TRBV20-1; CDR3nt: TGCAGTGCTATCACCGGGACAGGGGACGTCTATGGCTACACCTTC; CDR3aa: CSAITGTGDVYGYTF
j_gene: TRBJ2-1; abundance: many; len: 15; d_gene: TRBD2; v_gene: TRBV5-1; CDR3nt: TGCGCCAGCAGCTTGTGGGCCGGCGGGGGCAATGAGCAGTTCTTC; CDR3aa: CASSLWAGGGNEQFF
j_gene: TRBJ2-7; abundance: many; len: 14; d_gene: NA; v_gene: TRBV5-1; CDR3nt: TGCGCCAGCAGCTTGGTTCCGGAATCCTACGAGCAGTACTTC; CDR3aa: CASSLVPESYEQYF
j_gene: TRBJ2-7; abundance: many; len: 17; d_gene: TRBD2; v_gene: TRBV20-1; CDR3nt: TGCAGTGCTAGTCTACTAGCGGGGGGCCCAAGCTCCTACGAGCAGTACTTC; CDR3aa: CSASLLAGGPSSYEQYF
j_gene: TRBJ1-4; abundance: few; len: 15; d_gene: TRBD1; v_gene: TRBV11-2; CDR3nt: TGTGCCAGCAGCCCCATCGGGACAGCTAATGAAAAACTGTTTTTT; CDR3aa: CASSPIGTANEKLFF
j_gene: TRBJ1-1; abundance: many; len: 13; d_gene: NA; v_gene: TRBV27; CDR3nt: TGTGCCAGCAGAAGGCGTGAGAACACTGAAGCTTTCTTT; CDR3aa: CASRRRENTEAFF
j_gene: TRBJ1-1; abundance: NA; len: 15; d_gene: TRBD1; v_gene: TRBV15; CDR3nt: TGTGCCACCAGCAGATCCGGGACAGCGAACACTGAAGCTTTCTTT; CDR3aa: CATSRSGTANTEAFF
j_gene: TRBJ2-7; abundance: many; len: 14; d_gene: NA; v_gene: TRBV5-6; CDR3nt: TGTGCCAGCAGCTTGTTCCGGGGGGCGGACGAGCAGTACTTC; CDR3aa: CASSLFRGADEQYF
j_gene: TRBJ2-1; abundance: many; len: 16; d_gene: TRBD2; v_gene: TRBV5-1; CDR3nt: TGCGCCAGCAGCCGTCCAACGGGGGGCTCCTACAATGAGCAGTTCTTC; CDR3aa: CASSRPTGGSYNEQFF
j_gene: TRBJ1-1; abundance: many; len: 15; d_gene: TRBD1; v_gene: TRBV5-1; CDR3nt: TGCGCCAGCAGCCCCAGGACAGGGGGGAACACTGAAGCTTTCTTT; CDR3aa: CASSPRTGGNTEAFF
j_gene: TRBJ2-4; abundance: many; len: 15; d_gene: NA; v_gene: TRBV5-1; CDR3nt: TGCGCCAGCAGCTTGGAAAACAGTAGGTCAAACATTCAGTACTTC; CDR3aa: CASSLENSRSNIQYF
j_gene: TRBJ1-2; abundance: few; len: 14; d_gene: TRBD1; v_gene: TRBV12-3/TRBV12-4; CDR3nt: TGTGCCAGCACCTTTTCCGCAGGGGGGTTTGGCTACACCTTC; CDR3aa: CASTFSAGGFGYTF
j_gene: TRBJ2-7; abundance: many; len: 15; d_gene: TRBD1; v_gene: TRBV5-1; CDR3nt: TGCGCCAGCAGCCTTGGGGGGACAGGGTACTACGAGCAGTACTTC; CDR3aa: CASSLGGTGYYEQYF
j_gene: TRBJ1-1; abundance: many; len: 17; d_gene: TRBD1; v_gene: TRBV9; CDR3nt: TGTGCCAGCAGCCATGGACAGGGCGCCAAAGGGAACACTGAAGCTTTCTTT; CDR3aa: CASSHGQGAKGNTEAFF
j_gene: TRBJ1-5; abundance: many; len: 16; d_gene: TRBD1; v_gene: TRBV6-2/TRBV6-3; CDR3nt: TGTGCCAGCATTGACCCAAGACAGGGCAGCAATCAGCCCCAGCATTTT; CDR3aa: CASIDPRQGSNQPQHF
j_gene: TRBJ2-3; abundance: many; len: 12; d_gene: NA; v_gene: TRBV20-1; CDR3nt: TGCAGTGCTAGACAGGGCACAGATACGCAGTATTTT; CDR3aa: CSARQGTDTQYF
j_gene: TRBJ1-1; abundance: many; len: 17; d_gene: NA; v_gene: TRBV5-1; CDR3nt: TGCGCCAGCAGCTTGGGGGGGCAGGTCGTTATGAACACTGAAGCTTTCTTT; CDR3aa: CASSLGGQVVMNTEAFF
j_gene: TRBJ2-3; abundance: many; len: 13; d_gene: NA; v_gene: TRBV7-8; CDR3nt: TGTGCCAGCAGCCCGCGGTACACAGATACGCAGTATTTT; CDR3aa: CASSPRYTDTQYF
j_gene: TRBJ2-7; abundance: many; len: 15; d_gene: NA; v_gene: TRBV7-2; CDR3nt: TGTGCCAGCAGCTTACTTGGGAACCCTACGTTCGAGCAGTACTTC; CDR3aa: CASSLLGNPTFEQYF